These 27 T cell receptor beta chains share one sample of origin, sequenced in a study of T cells in Graves' hyperthyroidism and ophthalmopathy. What was amplified from RNA transcripts were TCR beta CDR3 regions. First-round RT-PCR with HTBI primers amplified the TCR CDR3 region. Each CDR3 protein gets one entry after TCRdb re-called the multiplex PCR reads with MiXCR. Here the sample spans about 680,000 distinct CDR3 sequences, around 40% being singletons. The sequencing input was blood. The source is a woman aged 35 to 49 with Graves' hyperthyroidism.

The chain has TRBV9 and TRBJ1-2; unclear D gene. CDR1 and CDR2 (germline): SGDLS, YYNGEE. CDR3 length: 16 amino acids. Trimming left V 3 bases short and J 0 bases short, with 15 bases between. CDR3 sequence (DNA): TGTGCCAGCAGCGCCGACTTCTTTCAACCTAACTATGGCTACACCTTC. Residues: CASSADFFQPNYGYTF. The full variable domain, with the rest looked up from reference TRBV9 and TRBJ1-2, is DSGVTQTPKHLITATGQRVTLRCSPRSGDLSVYWYQQSLDQGLQFLIQYYNGEERAKGNILERFSAQQFPDLHSELNLSSLELGDSALYFCASSADFFQPNYGYTFGSGTRLTVV.

At least ten counts were recorded for this clonotype. This chain joins TRBV29-1 and TRBJ1-1; weak D call: TRBD1 (6 bases). Trimming took off 6 bases at V and 8 bases at J, with 10 bases between the two ends. The V gene's germline CDR1 is SQVTM and CDR2 ANQGSEA. The CDR3 length is 10 residues. CDR3 DNA: TGCAGCGTAGCCGGACAGGAAGCTTTCTTT. Residues: CSVAGQEAFF.

This clonotype was seen ten or more times. As DNA, the CDR3 is TGCGCCAGCAGCTTGAGTTCCGGGGCTATGGGGTACACTGAAGCTTTCTTT. Translation: CASSLSSGAMGYTEAFF. J is TRBJ1-1 and V is TRBV5-1; possible D gene TRBD1, 5 bases. Trimming cost V 1 base and J 3 bases, with 19 bases left between them. CDR3 length: 17 residues. Germline lookup yields CDR1 SGHRS and CDR2 YFSETQ. Full variable domain (outside the CDR3, taken from reference TRBV5-1 and TRBJ1-1): KAGVTQTPRYLIKTRGQQVTLSCSPISGHRSVSWYQQTPGQGLQFLFEYFSETQRNKGNFPGRFSGRQFSNSRSEMNVSTLELGDSALYLCASSLSSGAMGYTEAFFGQGTRLTVV.

This clonotype has ten or more counts. V and J are TRBV12-5 and TRBJ1-5; the D is unclear. From germline, CDR1 is LGHNT and CDR2 FRNRAP. This CDR3 region has 15 residues. V dropped 4 bases and J dropped 2 bases, with 12 bases sitting between them. The DNA for the CDR3 is TGTGCTAGTGGTTACCACATCAGCGGCAATCAGCCCCAGCATTTT. Translating gives CASGYHISGNQPQHF.

V gene TRBV6-2 or TRBV6-3 combines with J gene TRBJ2-7; no firm D call. The CDR3 length is 13 residues. Trimming cost V 5 bases and J 3 bases, with 11 bases left between them. Germline V gene data show CDR1 as MNHEY and CDR2 as SVGEGT. The CDR3 loop reads CASSDGRSYEQYF. Written as DNA, the CDR3 is TGTGCCAGCAGTGATGGACGGAGCTACGAGCAGTACTTC.

Details on this clonotype: One end of the junction is discordant with germline, which a read error may explain. V gene TRBV24-1 combines with J gene TRBJ1-5; 7 nucleotides line up with TRBD1. This CDR3 is 15 amino acids long. Looked up from germline, CDR1 is KGHDR and CDR2 is SFDVKD. CDR3 nucleotides: TGTGCCAGCAGTTTTCTCGACAGGGCGGATCAGCCCCAGCATTTT. Protein product: CASSFLDRADQPQHF.

The sample holds a few counts of this clonotype. Its ends do not fully match the called genes, so a read error is possible. This chain uses TRBV7-9 with TRBJ2-2, with D perhaps TRBD2 (6 bases). CDR1 and CDR2 from the germline V gene are SEHNR and FQNEAQ (reference sequence). The CDR3 covers 13 residues. CDR3 in amino acids: CASSLWDGGELLF. CDR3 bases: TGTGCCAGCAGCTTATGGGACGGAGGGGAGCTGCTTTTT.

The rearrangement joins TRBV12-3 or TRBV12-4 to TRBJ2-2; no firm D call. The CDR3 has 15 residues. The V end lost 3 bases, the J end lost 3 bases, and 11 bases lay between the germline ends. The DNA of the CDR3 is TGTGCCAGCAGTTTTAGCACCCAGCACACCGGGGAGCTGTTTTTT. It translates to CASSFSTQHTGELFF.

The genes are TRBV29-1 and TRBJ2-7; 7 nucleotides line up with TRBD2. Germline trimming cut 3 bases from V and 2 bases from J; bases unmatched to any gene: 4. There are 13 residues in the CDR3. The germline V gene encodes CDR1 SQVTM and CDR2 ANQGSEA. The CDR3 DNA reads TGCAGCGTTGACGACGGGAGGCCCTACGAGCAGTACTTC. Its translation is CSVDDGRPYEQYF.

This clonotype was observed a few times. The chain carries TRBV29-1 and TRBJ1-2; unclear D gene. Trimming took 2 bases from V and 4 from J, leaving 11 bases between them. Germline-derived CDR1 and CDR2 are SQVTM and ANQGSEA. The CDR3 has 13 residues. CDR3 protein: CSVEKEGFYGYTF. DNA for the CDR3: TGCAGCGTTGAAAAAGAGGGTTTCTATGGCTACACCTTC.

The rearrangement links TRBV29-1 to TRBJ2-2, with 7 positions matching TRBD2. Germline values: CDR1 SQVTM, CDR2 ANQGSEA. This CDR3 spans 15 amino acids. The trim removed 7 bases at V and 1 base at J, leaving 9 bases unmatched. The CDR3 is CSARAGVQNTGELFF. DNA for the CDR3: TGCAGCGCGAGGGCGGGAGTGCAGAACACCGGGGAGCTGTTTTTT.

This clonotype was picked up a small number of times. This chain uses TRBV6-1 with TRBJ2-2; D uncertain. Trimming cost V 3 bases and J 1 base, with 18 bases left between them. Germline values: CDR1 MNHNS, CDR2 SASEGT. The CDR3 length is 18 residues. Here the CDR3 DNA reads TGTGCCAGCAGTGATAGGAACCAGACTTTCTGGAACACCGGGGAGCTGTTTTTT. Its translation is CASSDRNQTFWNTGELFF.

This clonotype was recorded at least ten times. This rearrangement joins TRBV7-2 to TRBJ1-5; D ambiguous. V lost 1 base, J lost 3 bases, and 19 bases lay in between. In germline, CDR1 is SGHTA, CDR2 FQGNSA. This CDR3 is built from 18 residues. As DNA, the CDR3 is TGTGCCAGCAGCTTAGATCGGTCAGCTGCCCTTAACAATCAGCCCCAGCATTTT. Translation gives CASSLDRSAALNNQPQHF.

This clonotype was seen many times. V gene TRBV6-5 combines with J gene TRBJ1-6; D might be TRBD1 (5 bases). Germline assignment: CDR1 MNHEY and CDR2 SVGAGI. The V end was cut by 2 bases, the J end by 9 bases, with 14 bases between. The CDR3 spans 15 residues. The CDR3: CASSYIDSFLSPLHF. The CDR3 DNA follows: TGTGCCAGCAGTTACATAGACAGTTTCCTTTCACCCCTCCACTTT.

In its sample, this clonotype was seen a few times. This likely stems from a read error, as it lies one base from a far larger clone. The chain is built from TRBV12-3 or TRBV12-4 and TRBJ1-2; 9 bases fit TRBD1. J was trimmed by 2 bases and V by 8 bases; bases with no gene match: 0. This CDR3 region has 12 residues. The CDR3 sequence is CASGTGNYGYTF. CDR3 nucleotide sequence: TGTGCCAGCGGGACAGGGAACTATGGCTACACCTTC.

The chain combines TRBV5-1 with TRBJ2-2; weak D call: TRBD2 (6 bases). Trimming took off 4 bases at V and 5 bases at J, with 21 bases between the two ends. Germline CDR1 SGHRS, CDR2 YFSETQ. The CDR3 runs to 17 residues. The CDR3 nucleotides are TGCGCCAGCAGCCAAGATGGGGACCCGGGGGTTACCGGGGAGCTGTTTTTT. Translation: CASSQDGDPGVTGELFF.

The V and J genes are TRBV25-1 and TRBJ2-5; D remains ambiguous. Trimming pared 1 base from V and 2 bases from J, leaving 14 bases between. The CDR3 contains 16 residues. CDR1 is MGHDK and CDR2 is SYGVNS in the germline V gene. This CDR3 reads CASSELVAARQETQYF. The CDR3 region has the DNA TGTGCCAGCAGTGAATTAGTGGCGGCGAGGCAAGAGACCCAGTACTTC.

About this clonotype itself: Relative to the germline gene, one junction end is altered; a read error may explain this. The CDR3 loop is CASITYGRFGFTF. For the CDR3, the DNA is TGTGCCAGCATAACGTACGGGCGCTTTGGCTTCACCTTC. The rearrangement links TRBV6-1 to TRBJ1-2; D uncertain. The CDR3 length is 13 residues. Germline assignment: CDR1 MNHNS and CDR2 SASEGT.

The gene calls are TRBV29-1 and TRBJ1-3; a weak D match, TRBD1 (5 bases). V lost 7 bases and J 0 bases, leaving 13 bases between the germline ends. Germline V CDR1 and CDR2: SQVTM, ANQGSEA. The CDR3 extends over 14 amino acids. This CDR3 is CSALGTLSGNTIYF. The CDR3 DNA follows: TGCAGCGCTCTGGGGACCCTCTCTGGAAACACCATATATTTT.

Turning to this clonotype: The CDR3 does not close with the conserved phenylalanine or tryptophan, likely indicating a read error. This rearrangement joins TRBV12-3 or TRBV12-4 to TRBJ2-7; D unresolved. V lost 3 bases, J lost 4 bases, and 7 bases lay in between. The length of the CDR3 is 12 residues. CDR3 DNA: TGTGCCAGCAGTTTTCGATATTACGAGCAGTACCTC. It yields the protein CASSFRYYEQYL.

This clonotype was observed a handful of times. The chain employs TRBV11-2 and TRBJ2-2, with D uncertain. The V and J ends lost 2 bases and 4 bases respectively, with 14 bases between them. CDR3 length: 16 amino acids. Looked up from germline, CDR1 is SGHAT and CDR2 is FQNNGV. CDR3 sequence (DNA): TGTGCCAGCAGCTTACCTCCTGGGCCGACCACCGGGGAGCTGTTTTTT. This codes for CASSLPPGPTTGELFF.

This clonotype has a count of ten or more. The chain joins TRBV9 to TRBJ1-2; D is possibly TRBD1 (5 bases). V was clipped by 3 bases and J by 12 bases, with 9 bases between them. The CDR3 loop spans 10 amino acids. The germline gives CDR1 SGDLS, CDR2 YYNGEE. CDR3 in amino acids: CASSGRVHTF. CDR3 in DNA: TGTGCCAGCAGCGGCAGGGTGCACACCTTC.

In this sample, this clonotype turned up many times. The genes are TRBV10-3 and TRBJ1-2; D gene uncertain. Trimming removed 6 bases at V and 2 bases at J, with 25 bases between. The CDR3 runs 18 residues. Germline assignment: CDR1 ENHRY and CDR2 SYGVKD. The CDR3 loop is CAISGRKYGDEINYGYTF. CDR3 coding DNA: TGTGCCATCAGCGGAAGGAAGTACGGGGATGAGATAAACTATGGCTACACCTTC.

This clonotype was recorded once. The chain links TRBV6-1 to TRBJ2-2; D is possibly TRBD1 (6 bases). V lost 4 bases to trimming and J lost 7 bases, with 16 bases between them. The germline V gene encodes CDR1 MNHNS and CDR2 SASEGT. The CDR3 length is 15 residues. This CDR3 reads CASSATGSRFGELFF. The DNA of the CDR3 is TGTGCCAGCAGTGCGACAGGTTCCCGATTCGGGGAGCTGTTTTTT.

This clonotype was detected ten times or more. V usage is TRBV5-1 and J usage is TRBJ2-5, with D tentatively TRBD2 (6 bases). Trimming pared 1 base from V and 3 bases from J, leaving 7 bases between. The CDR3 is 13 residues long. CDR1 is SGHRS, CDR2 YFSETQ, per germline. This chain's CDR3 is CASSLTSKETQYF. The CDR3 region has the DNA TGCGCCAGCAGCTTGACTAGCAAAGAGACCCAGTACTTC.

The sample holds a few counts of this clonotype. The chain recombines TRBV7-2 with TRBJ1-1, with unresolved D. Germline V gives CDR1 SGHTA, CDR2 FQGNSA. Trimming cost V 7 bases and J 1 base, with 16 bases left between them. The CDR3 runs to 15 residues. CDR3 DNA sequence: TGTGCCAGCAACCGCGGGCAGCTTAGGAACACTGAAGCTTTCTTT. This gives the protein CASNRGQLRNTEAFF. The full variable domain, rest sourced from reference TRBV7-2 and TRBJ1-1, is GAGVSQSPSNKVTEKGKDVELRCDPISGHTALYWYRQSLGQGLEFLIYFQGNSAPDKSGLPSDRFSAERTGGSVSTLTIQRTQQEDSAVYLCASNRGQLRNTEAFFGQGTRLTVV.

This clonotype was recorded a few times. The chain couples TRBV7-2 to TRBJ1-1; D ambiguous. The V gene lost 6 bases and the J gene lost 0 bases, with 11 bases spanning the gap. This CDR3 spans 14 amino acids. CDR1 and CDR2 (germline): SGHTA, FQGNSA. CDR3 coding DNA: TGTGCCAGCAGTCGGATGGAAATGAACACTGAAGCTTTCTTT. It encodes CASSRMEMNTEAFF.